This TCR beta chain is from a study of blood T cell repertoires in COVID-19. Original data processing: Using reference gene primer amplification, nucleated cell counts were estimated. Sequencing used immunoSEQ multiplex PCR; TCRdb keeps in-frame clones, though not all of them. V, J and clone size are those of that table, while D and trimming were read from the DNA. This sample has about 40,000 clones; roughly nine tenths occur once, and the top ten carry roughly 14%. The CDR3 runs 14 residues. V shed 5 bases, J shed 6 bases, and the junction held 10 bases outside the gene matches. CDR1 and CDR2 (germline): LNHNV, YYDKDF (reference sequence).

Material: peripheral blood. The source is a young woman in a cohort sampled during active COVID-19. This chain links TRBV15 with TRBJ2-7, with 7 bases lining up with TRBD2. The CDR3 bases are TGTGCCACCAGCCGATTCGGGCGGGGGTCCGAGCAGTACTTC. Translation: CATSRFGRGSEQYF.